The rows below give T cell receptor beta chains drawn from one sample of a study of blood T cell repertoires in COVID-19. Sequenced by immunoSEQ multiplex PCR; TCRdb stores in-frame clones only, minus some. Of fewer than 400,000 clones in the sample, over 80% were seen once. Sample: PBMCs or T cells enriched from blood (not recorded which). These receptors came from a woman aged 18-29 years who had recovered from COVID-19. Each CDR3 is given with its conserved first and last residue. The D gene is left open where the match is weak. Not all rows give a size; the values are once, few, many and, for expanded clones, a class.

j_call: TRBJ1-1; d_call: .; v_call: TRBV19; clone_size: .; cdr3_nt: TGTGCCAGTTCCCCCCTCGCCAGGCCGAACACTGAAGCTTTCTTT; cdr3_aa: CASSPLARPNTEAFF
j_call: TRBJ2-4; d_call: .; v_call: TRBV30; clone_size: .; cdr3_nt: TGTGCCTGGAGTCCTCCTTACGGGGGATTGGGAAACATTCAGTACTTC; cdr3_aa: CAWSPPYGGLGNIQYF
j_call: TRBJ1-4; d_call: .; v_call: TRBV4-1; clone_size: .; cdr3_nt: TGCGCCAGCAGCCAAGTCGCGGGTACTAATGAAAAACTGTTTTTT; cdr3_aa: CASSQVAGTNEKLFF
j_call: TRBJ1-5; d_call: .; v_call: TRBV6-2/TRBV6-3; clone_size: .; cdr3_nt: TGTGCCAGCAGCCTAGACAGGACCAATCAGCCCCAGCATTTT; cdr3_aa: CASSLDRTNQPQHF
j_call: TRBJ1-1; d_call: .; v_call: TRBV30; clone_size: .; cdr3_nt: TGTGCCTGGAGTGTTCCAGGCGCGAACACTGAAGCTTTCTTT; cdr3_aa: CAWSVPGANTEAFF
j_call: TRBJ2-1; d_call: .; v_call: TRBV24-1; clone_size: .; cdr3_nt: TGTGCCACCAGTGATTTCGGACCCCCGGGGAACAATGAGCAGTTCTTC; cdr3_aa: CATSDFGPPGNNEQFF
j_call: TRBJ1-1; d_call: .; v_call: TRBV6-2/TRBV6-3; clone_size: .; cdr3_nt: TGTGCCAGCAGCGACGAGCGGGCAACCGTGAACACTGAAGCTTTCTTT; cdr3_aa: CASSDERATVNTEAFF
j_call: TRBJ1-1; d_call: .; v_call: TRBV4-2; clone_size: .; cdr3_nt: TGTGCCAGCAGCCAAGAGGTCCAGATCATGAACACTGAAGCTTTCTTT; cdr3_aa: CASSQEVQIMNTEAFF
j_call: TRBJ2-1; d_call: .; v_call: TRBV5-4; clone_size: .; cdr3_nt: TGTGCCAGCAGACCTCAGGGCTCCTACAATGAGCAGTTCTTC; cdr3_aa: CASRPQGSYNEQFF
j_call: TRBJ2-5; d_call: .; v_call: TRBV15; clone_size: once; cdr3_nt: TGTGCCACCAGCAGAGCGGGCGGGGACCAGTACTTC; cdr3_aa: CATSRAGGDQYF
j_call: TRBJ2-1; d_call: TRBD1; v_call: TRBV15; clone_size: .; cdr3_nt: TGTGCCACCAGGCCCTCGGCAGGGGGCGCCTCCTACAATGAGCAGTTCTTC; cdr3_aa: CATRPSAGGASYNEQFF
j_call: TRBJ2-5; d_call: .; v_call: TRBV19; clone_size: .; cdr3_nt: TGTGCCAGTAGGTCAGGGGAGACCCAGTACTTC; cdr3_aa: CASRSGETQYF
j_call: TRBJ1-1; d_call: .; v_call: TRBV7-9; clone_size: .; cdr3_nt: TGTGCCAGCAGCCGAACGGACAGTGAAGCTTTCTTT; cdr3_aa: CASSRTDSEAFF
j_call: TRBJ2-2; d_call: .; v_call: TRBV4-2; clone_size: medium-sized; cdr3_nt: TGTGCCAGCAGCCAAGTCGTTAGACAGGAGGTACCCACCGGGGAGCTGTTTTTT; cdr3_aa: CASSQVVRQEVPTGELFF
j_call: TRBJ2-3; d_call: TRBD2; v_call: TRBV6-2/TRBV6-3; clone_size: .; cdr3_nt: TGTGCCAGCAGTTACTCGGTAGGAGCGGGACCCGGGACAGATACGCAGTATTTT; cdr3_aa: CASSYSVGAGPGTDTQYF
j_call: TRBJ2-7; d_call: .; v_call: TRBV4-2; clone_size: .; cdr3_nt: TGTGCCAGCAGCCAAGGGATCGGGGACACCGCCTACGAGCAGTACTTC; cdr3_aa: CASSQGIGDTAYEQYF
j_call: TRBJ2-1; d_call: TRBD2; v_call: TRBV4-2; clone_size: .; cdr3_nt: TGTGCCAGCAGCCAGCCGGGACTAAACTACAATGAGCAGTTCTTC; cdr3_aa: CASSQPGLNYNEQFF
j_call: TRBJ2-7; d_call: .; v_call: TRBV5-4; clone_size: .; cdr3_nt: TGTGCCAGCAGCTTGGGCAGGGCGGGGGCGACCTACGAGCAGTACTTC; cdr3_aa: CASSLGRAGATYEQYF
j_call: TRBJ2-7; d_call: .; v_call: TRBV13; clone_size: few; cdr3_nt: TGTGCCAGCAGCTGGACTTATGGCTCCTACGAGCAGTACTTC; cdr3_aa: CASSWTYGSYEQYF
j_call: TRBJ2-1; d_call: TRBD1; v_call: TRBV19; clone_size: .; cdr3_nt: TGTGCCAGTAGTATTCCCGGACAGGGGCCCAACAATGAGCAGTTCTTC; cdr3_aa: CASSIPGQGPNNEQFF
j_call: TRBJ1-2; d_call: TRBD1; v_call: TRBV7-2; clone_size: .; cdr3_nt: TGTGCCAGCAGCACTGAGTCCAGGGGGCGCGGTGGCTACACCTTC; cdr3_aa: CASSTESRGRGGYTF
j_call: TRBJ2-7; d_call: TRBD2; v_call: TRBV9; clone_size: .; cdr3_nt: TGTGCCAGCAGCGTAGAGTGGACTAGCGGTATCTACGAGCAGTACTTC; cdr3_aa: CASSVEWTSGIYEQYF
j_call: TRBJ1-1; d_call: .; v_call: TRBV12-3/TRBV12-4; clone_size: .; cdr3_nt: TGTGCCAGCAGTTTGGGAGGGGACACTGAAGCTTTCTTT; cdr3_aa: CASSLGGDTEAFF
j_call: TRBJ2-3; d_call: TRBD2; v_call: TRBV28; clone_size: .; cdr3_nt: TGTGCCAGCAGTTTAGGACTAGCGGGAAGCACAGATACGCAGTATTTT; cdr3_aa: CASSLGLAGSTDTQYF
j_call: TRBJ1-2; d_call: TRBD1; v_call: TRBV29-1; clone_size: .; cdr3_nt: TGCAGCGTTGGGACAGGGGATAACTATGGCTACACCTTC; cdr3_aa: CSVGTGDNYGYTF
j_call: TRBJ2-2; d_call: .; v_call: TRBV19; clone_size: once; cdr3_nt: TGTGCCAGTAGTACCCCGGGAAGGAACACCGGGGAGCTGTTTTTT; cdr3_aa: CASSTPGRNTGELFF
j_call: TRBJ1-1; d_call: .; v_call: TRBV28; clone_size: .; cdr3_nt: TGTGCCAGCAGATCGGGGGTACAGTGGGGGAACACTGAAGCTTTCTTT; cdr3_aa: CASRSGVQWGNTEAFF
j_call: TRBJ2-3; d_call: TRBD2; v_call: TRBV3-1/TRBV3-2; clone_size: .; cdr3_nt: TGTGCCAGCAGCCAAGACTCCCGGGAGGGCCGTATCACGCAGTATTTT; cdr3_aa: CASSQDSREGRITQYF